This T cell receptor beta chain was sequenced in a study of T cells in women clearing cervical HPV infection. The overall study: No precancer developed; the control's incident HPV16 infection cleared within 12 months. Case blood was drawn when the lesion was first found; control blood after infection became undetectable. Study-wide results and limits: Repertoire richness, not evenness, was significantly elevated in CIN3+ cases versus controls.

Using immunoSEQ multiplex PCR, the repertoire was profiled, and TCRdb retains in-frame clones only, with some absent. Its listing shows 40,000 to 45,000 clones. In the case of this clone: Its antigen is undetermined. Coverage ceases 3 residues before the CDR3 finishes, and the germline J gene fills in the end.

Dot-blot hybridization genotyped cervical HPV amplified with MY09/MY11 PCR. V was cut by 2 bases and J by 0 bases, with 11 bases left in between. CDR1 GTSNPN and CDR2 SVGIG come from the germline V gene (reference sequence). The CDR3 is 15 residues long. This chain links TRBV30 with TRBJ2-4; D perhaps matches TRBD1 (6 bases). The source is a woman aged 18 to 75 with a cervical HPV16 infection that either progressed to CIN3+ or cleared (not recorded which). Sequencing input: blood buffy coat. The CDR3 protein is CAWSTHRVAKNIQYF. The sequenced CDR3 bases are TGTGCCTGGAGTACTCACAGGGTAGCCAAAAACATT. The entire variable domain, with the rest obtained from reference TRBV30 and TRBJ2-4, is as follows: SQTIHQWPATLVQPVGSPLSLECTVEGTSNPNLYWYRQAAGRGLQLLFYSVGIGQISSEVPQNLSASRPQDRQFILSSKKLLLSDSGFYLCAWSTHRVAKNIQYFGAGTRLSVL.